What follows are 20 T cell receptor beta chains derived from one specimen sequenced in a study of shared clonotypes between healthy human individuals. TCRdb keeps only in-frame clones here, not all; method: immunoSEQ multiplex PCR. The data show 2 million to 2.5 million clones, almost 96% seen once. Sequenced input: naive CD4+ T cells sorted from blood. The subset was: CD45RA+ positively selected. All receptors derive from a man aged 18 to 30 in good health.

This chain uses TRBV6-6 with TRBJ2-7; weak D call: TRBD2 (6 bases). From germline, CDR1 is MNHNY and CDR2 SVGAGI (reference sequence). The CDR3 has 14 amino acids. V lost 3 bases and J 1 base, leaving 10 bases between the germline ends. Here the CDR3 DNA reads TGTGCCAGCAGTTATATGGCGGGGTCCTACGAGCAGTACTTC. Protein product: CASSYMAGSYEQYF.

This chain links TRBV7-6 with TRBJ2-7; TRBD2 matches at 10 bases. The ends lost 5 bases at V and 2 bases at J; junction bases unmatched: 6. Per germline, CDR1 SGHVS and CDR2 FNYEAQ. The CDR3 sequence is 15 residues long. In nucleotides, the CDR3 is TGTGCCAGCAGCCACGAACTAGCGGGGCCCTACGAGCAGTACTTC. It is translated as CASSHELAGPYEQYF. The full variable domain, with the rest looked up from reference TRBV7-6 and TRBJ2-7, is GAGVSQSPRYKVTKRGQDVALRCDPISGHVSLYWYRQALGQGPEFLTYFNYEAQQDKSGLPNDRFSAERPEGSISTLTIQRTEQRDSAMYRCASSHELAGPYEQYFGPGTRLTVT.

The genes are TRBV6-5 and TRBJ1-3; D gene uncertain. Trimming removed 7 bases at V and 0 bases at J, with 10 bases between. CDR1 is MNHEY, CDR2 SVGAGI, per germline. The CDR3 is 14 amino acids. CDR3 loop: CASTGVSSGNTIYF. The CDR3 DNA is TGTGCCAGCACCGGGGTTAGCTCTGGAAACACCATATATTTT.

The CDR3 sequence: CASRAGGETQYF. In DNA, the CDR3 is TGTGCCAGCAGAGCAGGGGGGGAGACCCAGTACTTC. The J gene is TRBJ2-5, the V gene TRBV2, with D possibly TRBD1 on 7 matching bases. Germline loops: CDR1 SNHLY, CDR2 FYNNEI. The ends were cut back, 6 bases at V and 5 bases at J, with 10 bases in the middle. The CDR3 has 12 amino acids.

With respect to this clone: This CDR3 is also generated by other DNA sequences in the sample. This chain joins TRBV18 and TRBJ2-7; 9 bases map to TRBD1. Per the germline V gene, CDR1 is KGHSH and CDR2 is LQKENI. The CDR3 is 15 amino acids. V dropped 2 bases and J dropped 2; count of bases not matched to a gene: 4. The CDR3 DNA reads TGTGCCAGCTCACCAGGGGGACAGGGCACCTACGAGCAGTACTTC. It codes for CASSPGGQGTYEQYF.

CDR3 amino acids: CASSRPGQGADTQYF. The CDR3 nucleotides are TGCGCCAGCAGCCGACCGGGACAGGGGGCAGATACGCAGTATTTT. The V call is TRBV4-1, the J call TRBJ2-3; 11 bases line up with TRBD1. This CDR3 has 15 amino acids. Trimming cost V 4 bases and J 4 bases; bases outside gene matches: 4. Per germline, CDR1 MGHRA and CDR2 YSYEKL.

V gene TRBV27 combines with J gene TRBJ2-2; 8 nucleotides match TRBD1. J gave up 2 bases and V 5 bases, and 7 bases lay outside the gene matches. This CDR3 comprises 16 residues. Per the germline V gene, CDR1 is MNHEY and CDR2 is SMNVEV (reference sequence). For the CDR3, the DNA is TGTGCCAGCAGTAAACTGGACAGGGTTAACACCGGGGAGCTGTTTTTT. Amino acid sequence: CASSKLDRVNTGELFF.

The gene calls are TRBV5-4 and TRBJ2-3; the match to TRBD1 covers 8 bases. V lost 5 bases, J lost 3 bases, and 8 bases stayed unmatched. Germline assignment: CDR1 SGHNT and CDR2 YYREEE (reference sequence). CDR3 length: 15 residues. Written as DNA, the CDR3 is TGTGCCAGCAGTCAAAGACAGGGGAGGACAGATACGCAGTATTTT. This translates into CASSQRQGRTDTQYF.

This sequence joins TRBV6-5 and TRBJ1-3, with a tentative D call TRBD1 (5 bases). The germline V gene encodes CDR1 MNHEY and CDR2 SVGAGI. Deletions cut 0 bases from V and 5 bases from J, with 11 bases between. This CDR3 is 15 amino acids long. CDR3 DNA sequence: TGTGCCAGCAGTTACTCCGCAGGGTTGAGAAACACCATATATTTT. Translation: CASSYSAGLRNTIYF.

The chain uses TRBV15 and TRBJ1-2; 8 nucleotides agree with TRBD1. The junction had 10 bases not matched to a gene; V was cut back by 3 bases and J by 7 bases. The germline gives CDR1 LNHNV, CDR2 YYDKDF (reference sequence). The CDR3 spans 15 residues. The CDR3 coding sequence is TGTGCCACCAGCAGGCCGGGACAGGACCCTTTTGGCTACACCTTC. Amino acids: CATSRPGQDPFGYTF.

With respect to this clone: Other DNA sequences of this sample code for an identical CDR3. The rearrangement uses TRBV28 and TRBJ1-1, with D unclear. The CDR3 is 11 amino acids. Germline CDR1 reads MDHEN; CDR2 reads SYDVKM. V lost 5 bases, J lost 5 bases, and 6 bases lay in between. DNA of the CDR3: TGTGCCAGCAGTCTCCGAACTGAAGCTTTCTTT. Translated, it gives CASSLRTEAFF.

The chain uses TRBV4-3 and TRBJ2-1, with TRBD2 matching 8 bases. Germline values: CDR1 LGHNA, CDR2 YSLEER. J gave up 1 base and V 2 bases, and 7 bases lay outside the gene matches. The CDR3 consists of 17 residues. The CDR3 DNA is TGCGCCAGCAGCCAAAAGATTTCTAGCGGGTCCTACAATGAGCAGTTCTTC. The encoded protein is CASSQKISSGSYNEQFF.

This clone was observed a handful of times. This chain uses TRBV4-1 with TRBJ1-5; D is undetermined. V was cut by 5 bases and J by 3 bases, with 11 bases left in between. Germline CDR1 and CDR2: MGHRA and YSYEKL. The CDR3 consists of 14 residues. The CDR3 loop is CASSKQVLNQPQHF. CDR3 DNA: TGCGCCAGCAGCAAGCAGGTTCTCAATCAGCCCCAGCATTTT.

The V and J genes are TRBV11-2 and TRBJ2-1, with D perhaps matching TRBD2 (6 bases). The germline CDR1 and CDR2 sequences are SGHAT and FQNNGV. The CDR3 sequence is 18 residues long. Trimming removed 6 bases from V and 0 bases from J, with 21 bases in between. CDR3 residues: CASSPFAGTHSSYNEQFF. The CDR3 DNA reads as TGTGCCAGCAGTCCCTTTGCGGGGACCCATAGCTCCTACAATGAGCAGTTCTTC.

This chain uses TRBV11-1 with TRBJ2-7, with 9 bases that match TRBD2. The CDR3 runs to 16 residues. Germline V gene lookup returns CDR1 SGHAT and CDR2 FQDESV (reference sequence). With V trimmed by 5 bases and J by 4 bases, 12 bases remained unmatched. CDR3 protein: CASSPRTGTSRYEQYF. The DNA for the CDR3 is TGTGCCAGCAGCCCCCGTACGGGGACTAGCCGTTACGAGCAGTACTTC. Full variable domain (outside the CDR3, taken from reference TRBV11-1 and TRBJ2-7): EAEVAQSPRYKITEKSQAVAFWCDPISGHATLYWYRQILGQGPELLVQFQDESVVDDSQLPKDRFSAERLKGVDSTLKIQPAELGDSAMYLCASSPRTGTSRYEQYFGPGTRLTVT.

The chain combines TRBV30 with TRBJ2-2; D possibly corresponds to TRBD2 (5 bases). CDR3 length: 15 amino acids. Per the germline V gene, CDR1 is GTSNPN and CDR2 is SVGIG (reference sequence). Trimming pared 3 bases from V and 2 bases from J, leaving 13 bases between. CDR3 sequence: CAWSAWRANTGELFF. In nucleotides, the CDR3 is TGTGCCTGGAGCGCCTGGCGGGCCAACACCGGGGAGCTGTTTTTT.

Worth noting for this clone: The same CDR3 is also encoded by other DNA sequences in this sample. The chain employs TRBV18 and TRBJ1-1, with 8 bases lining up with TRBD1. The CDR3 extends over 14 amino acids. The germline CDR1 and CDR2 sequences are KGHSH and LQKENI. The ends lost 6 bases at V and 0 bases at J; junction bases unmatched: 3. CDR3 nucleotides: TGTGCCAGCTCCCGGGGACAGGTGAACACTGAAGCTTTCTTT. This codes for CASSRGQVNTEAFF.

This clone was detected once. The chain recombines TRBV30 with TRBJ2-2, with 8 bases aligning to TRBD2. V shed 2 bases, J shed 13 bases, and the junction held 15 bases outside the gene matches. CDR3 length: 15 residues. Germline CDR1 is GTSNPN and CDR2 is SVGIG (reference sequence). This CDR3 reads CAWSLGSSGRNVLFF. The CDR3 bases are TGTGCCTGGAGTCTCGGGTCTAGCGGGCGGAATGTGCTGTTTTTT.

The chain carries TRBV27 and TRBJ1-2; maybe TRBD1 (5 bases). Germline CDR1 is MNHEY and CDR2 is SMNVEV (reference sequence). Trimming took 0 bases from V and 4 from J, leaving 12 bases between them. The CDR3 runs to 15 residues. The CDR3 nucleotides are TGTGCCAGCAGTTTATCGGGGGTGATGGGCTATGGCTACACCTTC. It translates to CASSLSGVMGYGYTF.

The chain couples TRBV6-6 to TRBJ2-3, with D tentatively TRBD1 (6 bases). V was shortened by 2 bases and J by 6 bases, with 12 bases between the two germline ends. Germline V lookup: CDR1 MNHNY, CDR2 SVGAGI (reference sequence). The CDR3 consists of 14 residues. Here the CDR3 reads CASSYATGGDTQYF. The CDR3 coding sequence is TGTGCCAGCAGTTACGCGACAGGCGGGGATACGCAGTATTTT.